The clone carrying this T cell receptor beta chain was counted once. Patients from Seattle were sampled longitudinally, starting during active infection. This record belongs to a study of blood T cell repertoires in COVID-19. As for the study in general: Some COVID-19 samples were acute and others convalescent; all came from the United States, Italy and Spain. T cells, B-cell-depleted T cells, or PBMCs supplied cDNA or gDNA.

In the original workflow: Reference gene primer amplification yielded estimated nucleated cell counts. The assay was immunoSEQ multiplex PCR, and TCRdb's table has in-frame clones only and misses some. The V and J calls and clone size come from that table; D and trimming were worked out from the DNA. The table records approximately 480,000 clones, 80% to 90% of them present only once. After removal of 2 bases from V and 6 bases from J, the junction contained 6 bases not matched to a gene. This CDR3 is 15 amino acids long. Germline V CDR1 and CDR2: SNHLY, FYNNEI. The TCR was taken from a man between 18 and 29 years old with COVID-19, enrolled during active disease. The sample consisted of peripheral blood. The V and J genes are TRBV2 and TRBJ2-7, with 11 bases fitting TRBD2. Written as DNA, the CDR3 is TGTGCCAGCAGTGAACCAGTAGCGGGAGGGGGCGAGCAGTACTTC. Its protein product is CASSEPVAGGGEQYF.